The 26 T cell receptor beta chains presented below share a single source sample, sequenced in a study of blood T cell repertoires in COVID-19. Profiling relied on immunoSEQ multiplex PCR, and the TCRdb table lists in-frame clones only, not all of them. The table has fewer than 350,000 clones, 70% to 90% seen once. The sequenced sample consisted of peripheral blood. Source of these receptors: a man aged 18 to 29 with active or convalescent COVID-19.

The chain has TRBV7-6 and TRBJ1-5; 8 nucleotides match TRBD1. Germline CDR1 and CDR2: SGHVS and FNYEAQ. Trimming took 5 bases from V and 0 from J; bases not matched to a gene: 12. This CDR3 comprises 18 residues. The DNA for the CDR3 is TGTGCCAGCAGCCCAGAACAGGGGGGCCATTATAGCAATCAGCCCCAGCATTTT. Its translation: CASSPEQGGHYSNQPQHF.

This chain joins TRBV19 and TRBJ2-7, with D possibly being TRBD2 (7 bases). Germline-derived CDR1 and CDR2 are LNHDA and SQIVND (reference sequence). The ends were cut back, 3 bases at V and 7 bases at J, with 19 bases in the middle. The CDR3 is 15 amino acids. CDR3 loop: CASSIWRGPGCEQYF. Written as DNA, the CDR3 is TGTGCCAGTAGTATTTGGCGGGGGCCAGGGTGTGAGCAGTACTTC.

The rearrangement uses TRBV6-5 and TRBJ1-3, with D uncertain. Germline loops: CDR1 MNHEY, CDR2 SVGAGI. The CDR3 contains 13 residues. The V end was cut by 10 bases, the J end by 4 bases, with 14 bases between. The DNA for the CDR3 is TGTGCCACCCCCTCGGGAGGAGGAAACACCATATATTTT. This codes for CATPSGGGNTIYF.

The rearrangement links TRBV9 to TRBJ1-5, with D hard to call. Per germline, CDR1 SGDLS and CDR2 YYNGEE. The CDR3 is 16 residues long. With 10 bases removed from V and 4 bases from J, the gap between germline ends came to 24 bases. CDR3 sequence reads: CAVIDPGGESNQPQHF. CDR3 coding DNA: TGTGCCGTCATAGACCCAGGCGGGGAGAGTAATCAGCCCCAGCATTTT. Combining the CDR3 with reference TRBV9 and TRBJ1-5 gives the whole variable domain DSGVTQTPKHLITATGQRVTLRCSPRSGDLSVYWYQQSLDQGLQFLIQYYNGEERAKGNILERFSAQQFPDLHSELNLSSLELGDSALYFCAVIDPGGESNQPQHFGDGTRLSIL.

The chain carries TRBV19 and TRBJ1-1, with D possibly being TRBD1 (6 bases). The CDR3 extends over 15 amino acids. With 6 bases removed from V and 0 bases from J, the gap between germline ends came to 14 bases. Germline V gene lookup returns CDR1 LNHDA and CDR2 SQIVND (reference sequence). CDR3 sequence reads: CASRGETGMNTEAFF. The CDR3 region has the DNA TGTGCCAGTAGAGGGGAGACAGGCATGAACACTGAAGCTTTCTTT.

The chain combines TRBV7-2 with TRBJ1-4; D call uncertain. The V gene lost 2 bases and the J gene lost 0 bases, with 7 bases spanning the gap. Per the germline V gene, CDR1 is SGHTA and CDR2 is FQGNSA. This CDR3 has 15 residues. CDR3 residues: CASSLLLATNEKLFF. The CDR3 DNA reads TGTGCCAGCAGCTTATTACTTGCAACTAATGAAAAACTGTTTTTT.

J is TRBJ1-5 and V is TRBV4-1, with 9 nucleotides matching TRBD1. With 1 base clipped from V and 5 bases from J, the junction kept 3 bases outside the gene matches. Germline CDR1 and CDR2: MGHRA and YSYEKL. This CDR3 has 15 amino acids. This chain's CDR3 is CASSQVWTGDQPQHF. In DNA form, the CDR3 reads TGCGCCAGCAGCCAAGTATGGACAGGGGATCAGCCCCAGCATTTT.

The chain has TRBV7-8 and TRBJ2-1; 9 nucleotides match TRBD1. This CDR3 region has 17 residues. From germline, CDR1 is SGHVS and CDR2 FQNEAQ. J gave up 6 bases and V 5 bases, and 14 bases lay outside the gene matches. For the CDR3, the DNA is TGTGCCAGCAGCGGGAAGGAGGGGGACAGGGCGAGCAATGAGCAGTTCTTC. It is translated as CASSGKEGDRASNEQFF.

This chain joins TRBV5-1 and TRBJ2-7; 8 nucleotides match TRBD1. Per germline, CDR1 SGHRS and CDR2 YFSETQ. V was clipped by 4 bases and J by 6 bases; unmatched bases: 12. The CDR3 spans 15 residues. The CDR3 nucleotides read TGCGCCAGCAGCCCGCCTATCGGACAGGGTCGCGAGCAGTACTTC. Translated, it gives CASSPPIGQGREQYF.

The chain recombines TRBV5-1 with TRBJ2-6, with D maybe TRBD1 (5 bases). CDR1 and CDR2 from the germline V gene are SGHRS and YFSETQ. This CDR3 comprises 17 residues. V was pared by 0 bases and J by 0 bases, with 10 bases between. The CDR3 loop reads CASSLGTTLSGANVLTF. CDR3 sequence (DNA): TGCGCCAGCAGCTTGGGGACAACCCTCTCTGGGGCCAACGTCCTGACTTTC.

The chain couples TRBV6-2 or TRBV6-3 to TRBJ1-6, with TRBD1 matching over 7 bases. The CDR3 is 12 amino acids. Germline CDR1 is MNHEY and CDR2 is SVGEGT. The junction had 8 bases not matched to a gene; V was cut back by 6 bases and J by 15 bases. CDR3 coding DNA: TGTGCCAGCAGCACGGGACAGCCTATCCTCCACTTT. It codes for CASSTGQPILHF.

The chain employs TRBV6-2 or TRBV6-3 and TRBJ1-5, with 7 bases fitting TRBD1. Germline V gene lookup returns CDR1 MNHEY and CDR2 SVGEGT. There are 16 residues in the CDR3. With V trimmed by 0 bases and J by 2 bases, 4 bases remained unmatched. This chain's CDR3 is CASSYSQGLGNQPQHF. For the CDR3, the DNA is TGTGCCAGCAGTTACTCACAGGGGTTAGGCAATCAGCCCCAGCATTTT.

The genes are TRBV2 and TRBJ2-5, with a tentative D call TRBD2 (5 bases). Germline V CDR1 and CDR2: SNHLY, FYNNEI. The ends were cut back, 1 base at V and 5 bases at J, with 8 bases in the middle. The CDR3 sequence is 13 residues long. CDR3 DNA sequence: TGTGCCAGCAGTGAAGAGGTAGCGGAGACCCAGTACTTC. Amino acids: CASSEEVAETQYF. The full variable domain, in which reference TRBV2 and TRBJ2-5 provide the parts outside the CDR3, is EPEVTQTPSHQVTQMGQEVILRCVPISNHLYFYWYRQILGQKVEFLVSFYNNEISEKSEIFDDQFSVERPDGSNFTLKIRSTKLEDSAMYFCASSEEVAETQYFGPGTRLLVL.

The CDR3 DNA is TGTGCCAGCAGCTACGACAGGGGAGTCGACGAGCAGTACTTC. Protein: CASSYDRGVDEQYF. The chain has TRBV7-8 and TRBJ2-7, with TRBD1 identical over 8 bases. Germline V gives CDR1 SGHVS, CDR2 FQNEAQ. The J segment lost 5 bases and the V segment lost 4 bases, leaving 7 bases of the junction unmatched. The CDR3 is 14 residues long.

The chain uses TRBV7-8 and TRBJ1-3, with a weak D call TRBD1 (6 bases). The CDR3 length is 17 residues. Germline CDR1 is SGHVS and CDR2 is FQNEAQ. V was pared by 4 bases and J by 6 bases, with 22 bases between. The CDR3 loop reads CASSSAATGFGKNTIYF. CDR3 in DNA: TGTGCCAGCAGCTCGGCGGCAACAGGGTTCGGGAAAAACACCATATATTTT.

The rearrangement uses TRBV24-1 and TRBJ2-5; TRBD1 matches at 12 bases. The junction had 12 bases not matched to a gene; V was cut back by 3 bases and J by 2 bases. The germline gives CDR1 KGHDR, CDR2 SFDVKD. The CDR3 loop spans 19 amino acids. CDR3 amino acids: CATSDGGPGTGGWQETQYF. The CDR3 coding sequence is TGTGCCACCAGTGATGGAGGTCCCGGGACAGGGGGCTGGCAAGAGACCCAGTACTTC.

Here the CDR3 reads CATSDLGQGLGETQYF. The CDR3 region has the DNA TGTGCCACCAGTGATTTGGGACAGGGGCTGGGAGAGACCCAGTACTTC. This rearrangement joins TRBV24-1 to TRBJ2-5, with TRBD1 matching over 9 bases. CDR1 KGHDR and CDR2 SFDVKD come from the germline V gene. This CDR3 is built from 16 residues. Trimming removed 0 bases from V and 4 bases from J; junction bases left unmatched: 5.

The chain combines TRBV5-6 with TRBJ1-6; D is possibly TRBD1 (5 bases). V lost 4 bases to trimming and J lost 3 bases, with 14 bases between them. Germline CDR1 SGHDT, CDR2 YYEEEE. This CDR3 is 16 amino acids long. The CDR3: CASSRSTVIYNSPLHF. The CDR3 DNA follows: TGTGCCAGCAGCCGATCGACAGTAATCTATAATTCACCCCTCCACTTT.

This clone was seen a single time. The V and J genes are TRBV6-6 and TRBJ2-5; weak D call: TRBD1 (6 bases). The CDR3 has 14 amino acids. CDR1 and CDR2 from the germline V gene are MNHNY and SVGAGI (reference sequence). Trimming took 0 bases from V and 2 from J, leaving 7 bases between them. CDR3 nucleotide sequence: TGTGCCAGCAGTTACTCGACAGGACAAGAGACCCAGTACTTC. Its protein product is CASSYSTGQETQYF.

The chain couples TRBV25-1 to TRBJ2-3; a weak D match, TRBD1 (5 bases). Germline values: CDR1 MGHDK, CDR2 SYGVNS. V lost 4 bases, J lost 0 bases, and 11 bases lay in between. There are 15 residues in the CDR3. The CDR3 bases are TGTGCCAGCAGTGTTGGTCAGGGAAGCACAGATACGCAGTATTTT. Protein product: CASSVGQGSTDTQYF.

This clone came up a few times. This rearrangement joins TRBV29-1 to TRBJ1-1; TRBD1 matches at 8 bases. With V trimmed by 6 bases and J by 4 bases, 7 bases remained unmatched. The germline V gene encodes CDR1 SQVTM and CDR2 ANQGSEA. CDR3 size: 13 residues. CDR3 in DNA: TGCAGCGTACAGGACAGGGAGGGCACTGAAGCTTTCTTT. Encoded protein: CSVQDREGTEAFF.

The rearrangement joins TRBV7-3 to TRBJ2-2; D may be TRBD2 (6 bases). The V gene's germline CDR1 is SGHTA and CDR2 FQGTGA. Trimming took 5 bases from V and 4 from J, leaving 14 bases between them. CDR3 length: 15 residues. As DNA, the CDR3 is TGTGCCAGCAGCCCCATAGGGGAGGCCACCGGGGAGCTGTTTTTT. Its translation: CASSPIGEATGELFF.

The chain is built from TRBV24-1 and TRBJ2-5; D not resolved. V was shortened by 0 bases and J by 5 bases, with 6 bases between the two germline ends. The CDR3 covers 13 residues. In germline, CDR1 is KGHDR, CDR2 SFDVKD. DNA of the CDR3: TGTGCCACCAGTGATTTGCCCGTGGAGACCCAGTACTTC. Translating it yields CATSDLPVETQYF.

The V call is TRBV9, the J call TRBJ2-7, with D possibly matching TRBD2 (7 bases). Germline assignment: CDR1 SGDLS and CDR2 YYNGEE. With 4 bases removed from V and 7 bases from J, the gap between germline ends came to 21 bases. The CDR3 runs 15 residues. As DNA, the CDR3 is TGTGCCAGCAGCCCCCCGCGGGGGCCCTCGGAAGAGCAGTACTTC. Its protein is CASSPPRGPSEEQYF.

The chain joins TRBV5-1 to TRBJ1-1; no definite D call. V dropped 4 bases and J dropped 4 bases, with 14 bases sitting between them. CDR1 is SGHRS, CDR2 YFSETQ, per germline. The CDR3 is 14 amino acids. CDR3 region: CASSLGPRSTEAFF. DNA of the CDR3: TGCGCCAGCAGCCTTGGCCCCAGAAGCACTGAAGCTTTCTTT. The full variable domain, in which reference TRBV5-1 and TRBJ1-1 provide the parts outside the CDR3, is KAGVTQTPRYLIKTRGQQVTLSCSPISGHRSVSWYQQTPGQGLQFLFEYFSETQRNKGNFPGRFSGRQFSNSRSEMNVSTLELGDSALYLCASSLGPRSTEAFFGQGTRLTVV.

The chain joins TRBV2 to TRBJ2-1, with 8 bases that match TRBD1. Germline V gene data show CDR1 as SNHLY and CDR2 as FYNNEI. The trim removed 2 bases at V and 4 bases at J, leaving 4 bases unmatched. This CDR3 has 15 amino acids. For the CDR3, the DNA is TGTGCCAGCAGTGAATGGCAGGGGGCGTACAATGAGCAGTTCTTC. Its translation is CASSEWQGAYNEQFF.